The present T cell receptor beta chain was sequenced within a study of shared clonotypes between healthy human individuals. Here immunoSEQ multiplex PCR was the method, and the copy in TCRdb shows in-frame clones only, minus some. Of approximately 400,000 clones in the sample, about 96% are singletons; the top ten hold around 0.3%. Germline V gene sequence: CDR1 DFQATT, CDR2 SNEGSKA (reference sequence). This CDR3 contains 11 residues. V was pared by 3 bases and J by 6 bases, with 6 bases between. The sequence came from a man aged 25 to 40 in good health. The gene calls are TRBV20-1 and TRBJ1-5, with D possibly being TRBD1 (5 bases). The sequenced material came from memory CD8+ T cells sorted from blood. Subset here: CD45RO+ cells pooled with CCR7-negative TemRA cells. The CDR3 reads CSASGGQPQHF. CDR3 DNA sequence: TGCAGTGCTAGTGGGGGTCAGCCCCAGCATTTT.